This TCR beta chain was observed in a study of T cell responses to AZD1222 COVID-19 vaccine. As to this clone: Its antigen is unidentified.

The study, taken as a whole, reports: Vaccine-related CD4 TCRs covered spike, predominating at 160-218 and 743-854.

Trimming took off 6 bases at V and 7 bases at J, with 24 bases between the two ends. The CDR3 contains 15 residues. CDR1 SQVTM and CDR2 ANQGSEA come from the germline V gene. Profiling relied on immunoSEQ multiplex PCR, and the TCRdb table lists in-frame clones only, not all of them. This sample carries some 89,000 clones, about 88% of them seen once, and the ten largest clones take about 3%. The J gene is TRBJ2-5, the V gene TRBV29-1; the D gene could be TRBD1 or TRBD2 (5 bases each). The sample in question was peripheral blood, obtained on day 0 of AZD1222 vaccination. This TCR was recovered from an adult in good health. CDR3 coding DNA: TGCAGCGTGTACAGAACCCGGACACTAGGCGGGACCCAGTACTTC. Translated: CSVYRTRTLGGTQYF. Together with reference TRBV29-1 and TRBJ2-5, the CDR3 gives the full variable domain: SAVISQKPSRDICQRGTSLTIQCQVDSQVTMMFWYRQQPGQSLTLIATANQGSEATYESGFVIDKFPISRPNLTFSTLTVSNMSPEDSSIYLCSVYRTRTLGGTQYFGPGTRLLVL.